The 19 T cell receptor beta chains given below trace back to one sample, sequenced in a study of blood T cell repertoires in COVID-19 (TCRdb year 2020). Libraries were built with the immunoSEQ multiplex PCR assay. TCRdb re-hosts the immuneACCESS table, in-frame sequences only. Its copies lack some clones; in the studies checked, an unresolved V gene accounts for under half of them, and the cause for the rest is not known. Within this sample are 95,000 to 150,000 clones, with more than 65% of them counted one time only. About 2.2% of the sample belongs to the ten largest clones. Sequenced: peripheral blood. These receptors all come from a woman aged 65 to 85 with acute or convalescent COVID-19.

This clone has just a few counts. The chain joins TRBV2 to TRBJ2-7; TRBD2 matches 11 bases. The CDR3 consists of 14 residues. V dropped 5 bases and J dropped 4; count of bases not matched to a gene: 4. Germline-derived CDR1 and CDR2 are SNHLY and FYNNEI. Here the CDR3 DNA reads TGTGCCAGCAGTCGACTAGCGGGGAAATACGAGCAGTACTTC. Encoded protein: CASSRLAGKYEQYF.

This clone was counted between two and nine times. The chain combines TRBV3-1 (or the pseudogene TRBV3-2) with TRBJ2-1; 12 bases line up with TRBD2. V lost 3 bases to trimming and J lost 5 bases; unmatched junction nucleotides: 11. Germline assignment: CDR1 LGHDT and CDR2 YNNKEL (reference sequence). The length of the CDR3 is 18 residues. The CDR3 reads CASSHLSPSSGGDNEQFF. Written as DNA, the CDR3 is TGTGCCAGCAGCCACCTTTCCCCCTCTAGCGGGGGGGACAATGAGCAGTTCTTC.

This clone has just a few counts. The CDR3, as DNA: TGTGCCAGCAGTTACTCGGAGGATATTAATTCACCCCTCCACTTT. Protein product: CASSYSEDINSPLHF. The chain employs TRBV6-6 and TRBJ1-6; D is unclear. The CDR3 length is 15 residues. With 0 bases removed from V and 6 bases from J, the gap between germline ends came to 9 bases. CDR1 and CDR2 from the germline V gene are MNHNY and SVGAGI (reference sequence).

The V gene is TRBV19, the J gene TRBJ1-2, with 9 positions matching TRBD1. Trimming took 10 bases from V and 9 from J; bases not matched to a gene: 15. This CDR3 has 14 amino acids. Germline V gene lookup returns CDR1 LNHDA and CDR2 SQIVND (reference sequence). Here the CDR3 DNA reads TGTGCCACTCGAACCTGGGGACAGGGTGGGAGCTACACCTTC. Encoded protein: CATRTWGQGGSYTF.

This sequence joins TRBV4-2 and TRBJ2-1; 13 nucleotides align to TRBD2. Per the germline V gene, CDR1 is LGHNA and CDR2 is YNFKEQ. CDR3 length equals 17 residues. The trim removed 3 bases at V and 4 bases at J, leaving 6 bases unmatched. The CDR3 here is CASSQAGTSGEYNEQFF. The CDR3 DNA is TGTGCCAGCAGCCAGGCCGGGACTAGCGGGGAGTACAATGAGCAGTTCTTC.

CDR3 in DNA: TGTGCCAGCAGTTTAGACGCTGGGGCCGGGCCGCAGTATTTT. Amino acid sequence: CASSLDAGAGPQYF. This chain links TRBV28 with TRBJ2-3; TRBD1 might be the D (5 bases). Germline V gives CDR1 MDHEN, CDR2 SYDVKM. The CDR3 totals 14 residues. Trimming left V 2 bases short and J 10 bases short, with 16 bases between.

J is TRBJ1-1 and V is TRBV27, with 9 bases aligning to TRBD1. This CDR3 is 16 amino acids long. The germline V gene has CDR1 MNHEY and CDR2 SMNVEV (reference sequence). J gave up 0 bases and V 6 bases, and 8 bases lay outside the gene matches. The CDR3: CASSRIQGAMNTEAFF. The CDR3 DNA reads TGTGCCAGCAGCCGGATACAGGGGGCTATGAACACTGAAGCTTTCTTT.

The chain has TRBV7-2 and TRBJ2-5; TRBD2 matches 10 bases. Trimming removed 5 bases from V and 3 bases from J; junction bases left unmatched: 6. There are 15 residues in the CDR3. Germline V gives CDR1 SGHTA, CDR2 FQGNSA. In DNA, the CDR3 is TGTGCCAGCAGCGTAGATAGCGGGGGGAAAGAGACCCAGTACTTC. Translating gives CASSVDSGGKETQYF.

This clone was observed a handful of times. The rearrangement links TRBV5-1 to TRBJ2-7; D gene uncertain. Germline loops: CDR1 SGHRS, CDR2 YFSETQ. The CDR3 loop spans 15 amino acids. V lost 0 bases to trimming and J lost 6 bases, with 16 bases between them. In nucleotides, the CDR3 is TGCGCCAGCAGCTTGGAACAGTACCGGCCCGGCGAGCAGTACTTC. Its translation is CASSLEQYRPGEQYF.

The rearrangement joins TRBV5-1 to TRBJ2-7, with D possibly matching TRBD1 (5 bases). V lost 0 bases, J lost 0 bases, and 7 bases lay in between. The CDR3 spans 14 residues. Germline V gene sequence: CDR1 SGHRS, CDR2 YFSETQ. Here the CDR3 DNA reads TGCGCCAGCAGCTTGGGGGGCAGCTCCTACGAGCAGTACTTC. Its translation is CASSLGGSSYEQYF.

The chain uses TRBV10-2 and TRBJ1-4; D is unclear. Trimming removed 6 bases from V and 1 base from J, with 6 bases in between. This CDR3 spans 13 amino acids. CDR1 is WSHSY, CDR2 SAAADI, per germline. The CDR3 DNA sequence: TGCGCCAGCAGGGAGCAAACTAATGAAAAACTGTTTTTT. Translation gives CASREQTNEKLFF.

This chain links TRBV30 with TRBJ2-7; 8 positions agree with TRBD1. Germline loops: CDR1 GTSNPN, CDR2 SVGIG (reference sequence). The CDR3 is 13 residues long. After removal of 4 bases from V and 2 bases from J, the junction contained 4 bases not matched to a gene. The CDR3 sequence is CAWTRQGTYEQYF. As DNA, the CDR3 is TGTGCCTGGACACGACAGGGGACCTACGAGCAGTACTTC.

This clone was found a few times. The rearrangement uses TRBV4-3 and TRBJ1-4; 7 bases match TRBD1. The CDR3 consists of 15 residues. Germline lookup yields CDR1 LGHNA and CDR2 YSLEER. The junction had 6 bases not matched to a gene; V was cut back by 1 base and J by 7 bases. The CDR3 DNA reads TGCGCCAGCAGCCAAGCCCAGGGGGGATTTGAAAAACTGTTTTTT. Its translation is CASSQAQGGFEKLFF.

This clone has a handful of counts. This chain joins TRBV7-2 and TRBJ2-7, with a possible D match to TRBD2 (5 bases). Looked up from germline, CDR1 is SGHTA and CDR2 is FQGNSA. The CDR3 has 13 residues. The V end was cut by 4 bases, the J end by 4 bases, with 11 bases between. The DNA for the CDR3 is TGTGCCAGCAGCTCATCGGGGAAGTACGAGCAGTACTTC. This translates into CASSSSGKYEQYF.

The V and J genes are TRBV11-2 and TRBJ2-2; D perhaps matches TRBD1 (5 bases). Germline CDR1 and CDR2: SGHAT and FQNNGV. The CDR3 is 17 residues long. The V end was cut by 2 bases, the J end by 2 bases, with 15 bases between. CDR3 sequence reads: CASSLRRQLGNTGELFF. DNA for the CDR3: TGTGCCAGCAGCTTACGCCGACAGCTGGGAAACACCGGGGAGCTGTTTTTT.

The CDR3 here is CASGTPESGEQFF. In DNA, the CDR3 is TGTGCCAGCGGTACCCCCGAATCGGGTGAGCAGTTCTTC. The rearrangement links TRBV19 to TRBJ2-1; D uncertain. V dropped 9 bases and J dropped 9 bases, with 18 bases sitting between them. CDR3 length: 13 residues. CDR1 and CDR2 (germline): LNHDA, SQIVND (reference sequence).

The chain recombines TRBV7-2 with TRBJ1-1; D unclear. The CDR3 sequence is 12 residues long. Trimming left V 5 bases short and J 5 bases short, with 9 bases between. Looked up from germline, CDR1 is SGHTA and CDR2 is FQGNSA. Here the CDR3 DNA reads TGTGCCAGCAGCCCCTTTTTTACTGAAGCTTTCTTT. Translation: CASSPFFTEAFF.

The count of this clone is one. This chain links TRBV28 with TRBJ2-1; 10 bases are shared with TRBD2. Germline loops: CDR1 MDHEN, CDR2 SYDVKM. V lost 4 bases and J lost 8; bases outside the gene matches: 14. This CDR3 contains 17 residues. The CDR3 region is CASSSPGLAGVKDEQFF. In nucleotides, the CDR3 is TGTGCCAGCAGTTCCCCGGGTCTAGCGGGAGTAAAGGATGAGCAGTTCTTC.

The chain is built from TRBV7-9 and TRBJ1-4; 7 bases align to TRBD1. Per germline, CDR1 SEHNR and CDR2 FQNEAQ (reference sequence). Trimming took 1 base from V and 7 from J; bases not matched to a gene: 6. The CDR3 extends over 15 amino acids. CDR3 region: CASSLVGGLGEKLFF. The CDR3 nucleotides are TGTGCCAGCAGCTTAGTAGGGGGCCTGGGTGAAAAACTGTTTTTT.